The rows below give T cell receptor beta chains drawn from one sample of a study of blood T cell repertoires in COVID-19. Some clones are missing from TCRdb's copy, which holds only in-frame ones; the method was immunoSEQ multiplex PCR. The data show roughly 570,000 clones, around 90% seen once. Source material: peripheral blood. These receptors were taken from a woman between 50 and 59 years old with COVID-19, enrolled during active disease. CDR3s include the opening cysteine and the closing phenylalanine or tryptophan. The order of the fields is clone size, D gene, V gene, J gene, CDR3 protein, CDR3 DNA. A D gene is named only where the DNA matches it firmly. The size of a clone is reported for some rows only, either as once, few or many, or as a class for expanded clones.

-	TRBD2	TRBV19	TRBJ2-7	CASKPSGLGTYEQYF	TGTGCCAGTAAACCCTCGGGACTAGGCACCTACGAGCAGTACTTC
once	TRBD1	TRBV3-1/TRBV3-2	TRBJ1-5	CASSDRVGNQPQHF	TGTGCCAGCAGCGACAGGGTTGGCAATCAGCCCCAGCATTTT
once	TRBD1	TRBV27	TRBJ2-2	CASRRDRQGGHTGELFF	TGTGCCAGCAGGAGGGACAGGCAAGGGGGCCACACCGGGGAGCTGTTTTTT
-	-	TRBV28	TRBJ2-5	CASSLGGLQETQYF	TGTGCCAGCAGTTTAGGGGGACTGCAAGAGACCCAGTACTTC
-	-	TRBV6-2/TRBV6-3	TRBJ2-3	CASSYSGRGADTQYF	TGTGCCAGCAGTTACTCGGGCAGGGGGGCAGATACGCAGTATTTT
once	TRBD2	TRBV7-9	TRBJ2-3	CASSLRTSTDTQYF	TGTGCCAGCAGCCTCCGGACTAGTACAGATACGCAGTATTTT
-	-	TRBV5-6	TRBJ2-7	CASRPTGGAYEQYF	TGTGCCAGCAGGCCCACAGGGGGGGCCTACGAGCAGTACTTC
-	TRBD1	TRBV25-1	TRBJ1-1	CASSAMEGQVEAFF	TGTGCCAGCAGTGCCATGGAGGGACAGGTCGAAGCTTTCTTT
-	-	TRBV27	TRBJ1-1	CASSSYLRQLPPKTFF	TGTGCCAGCAGTTCATACCTCCGACAGCTCCCCCCGAAAACTTTCTTT
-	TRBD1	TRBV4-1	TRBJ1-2	CASSFGQGAYGYTF	TGCGCCAGCAGCTTCGGACAGGGGGCCTATGGCTACACCTTC
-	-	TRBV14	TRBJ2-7	CASSPSEQIYEQYF	TGTGCCAGCAGCCCAAGTGAACAGATCTACGAGCAGTACTTC
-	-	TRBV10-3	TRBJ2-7	CAISEPNWTGWQYF	TGTGCCATCAGTGAGCCGAACTGGACTGGGTGGCAGTACTTC
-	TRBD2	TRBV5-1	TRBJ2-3	CASGRGAGGQDGDTQYF	TGCGCCAGCGGACGGGGAGCGGGGGGGCAGGATGGAGATACGCAGTATTTT
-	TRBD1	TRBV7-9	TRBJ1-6	CASRTGAESYNSPLHF	TGTGCCAGCAGGACAGGGGCCGAATCCTATAATTCACCCCTCCACTTT
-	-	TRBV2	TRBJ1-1	CASMEGRVSTEAFF	TGTGCCAGCATGGAGGGACGCGTCTCAACTGAAGCTTTCTTT
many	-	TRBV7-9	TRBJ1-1	CASSFPRGKGNTEAFF	TGTGCCAGCAGCTTCCCGAGGGGGAAGGGGAACACTGAAGCTTTCTTT
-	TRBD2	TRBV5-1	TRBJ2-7	CASSRGGLRGGEQYF	TGCGCCAGCAGCCGAGGCGGGCTACGCGGGGGCGAGCAGTACTTC
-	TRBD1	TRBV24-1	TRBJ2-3	CATSELDRGREDTQYF	TGTGCCACCAGTGAGTTGGACAGGGGGCGGGAAGATACGCAGTATTTT
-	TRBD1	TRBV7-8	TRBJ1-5	CASSLDRGLIYSNQPQHF	TGTGCCAGCAGCTTAGACAGGGGCCTAATTTATAGCAATCAGCCCCAGCATTTT
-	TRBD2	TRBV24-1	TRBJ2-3	CATSTSGGTDTQYF	TGTGCCACTTCGACTAGCGGGGGTACAGATACGCAGTATTTT
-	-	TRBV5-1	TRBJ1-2	CASSLEHYGYTF	TGCGCCAGCAGCCTAGAACACTATGGCTACACCTTC
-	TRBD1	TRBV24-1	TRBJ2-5	CATSLTGGAETQYF	TGTGCCACCAGTTTGACAGGGGGAGCAGAGACCCAGTACTTC
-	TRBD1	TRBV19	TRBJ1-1	CASSITGENTEAFF	TGTGCCAGTAGTATAACAGGGGAGAACACTGAAGCTTTCTTT
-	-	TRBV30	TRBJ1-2	CAWSEAPRGNHTF	TGTGCCTGGAGTGAGGCCCCAAGGGGGAACCACACCTTC
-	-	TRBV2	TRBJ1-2	CASNNRALNYGYTF	TGTGCCAGCAATAACAGGGCCCTTAACTATGGCTACACCTTC
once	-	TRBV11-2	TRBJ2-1	CASSLGLDYYEQFF	TGTGCCAGCAGCTTAGGTCTAGACTACTATGAGCAGTTCTTC